Detailed here is one TCR beta chain. Its antigen is unknown. No quality values exist for individual bases; no much larger clone is one base distant. The data stem from a study of cytomegalovirus exposure and HLA in healthy donors (TCRdb year 2017). Context from the whole study: According to an earlier analysis of 550 to 750 of the donors, roughly 180 million T cells yielded over 100 million unique TCR beta sequences and approximately 300 Gb of sequence data. A later genetic analysis used genome-wide SNP genotypes for 398 of the 666 donors, treating that subset as a discovery cohort. Typing coverage differed by locus: A, B, C, DRB1 and DQB1 were typed in about 620-630 donors, DQA1 in 500 to 550, DPA1 in 600 to 610, and DPB1 in 450 to 490. Along with the 666-subject first cohort, a separate validation cohort of over a hundred different subjects was used. The study was designed to test whether signatures of past pathogen exposure could be identified by cataloging public T cell receptors. Rather than drawing on any new phenotypic data, the later analysis identified candidate immune exposures from TCR beta sequences and the way those sequences occurred across donors. Roughly 5 DR-DQ haplotypes were treated as single units for association and clustering because of strong linkage in the cohort. About 320 gigabases of sequencing data and approximately 93 million unique TCR sequences were included in an early release covering 550 to 800 HLA-typed donors. To study patterns of TCR occurrence, a later analysis re-analyzed previously published TCR beta repertoires from under 750 donors and added high-resolution HLA genotyping. HLA typing included class I and class II loci at four-digit resolution. To decide whether each TCR beta V gene segment behaved as functional or pseudogenic, an earlier analysis of some 580 of the donors relied on high-throughput TCR beta sequencing. Using immunosequencing, the study profiled T cell repertoires from 640 or so subjects and related those repertoires to cytomegalovirus serostatus. Of the roughly 400 genotyped donors, approximately 82% fell in the genetic ancestry cluster associated with self-reported Caucasian donors. Donor age, sex, ethnicity and CMV serostatus were compiled together with the repertoire data. To predict cytomegalovirus infection status, the study brought together high-throughput TCR immunosequencing, statistical association of individual TCRs with disease status, and machine learning. Among about 390 genotyped donors of the cohort, an average of about 240,000 unique TCR beta nucleotide sequences were sequenced per donor, around a sixth of them non-productive. All discovery cohort repertoires had been generated using a single sequencing platform.

Libraries were prepared through the immunoSEQ multiplex PCR assay. The multiplex PCR relied on a mix of 60 forward primers for TCR Vbeta segments and 13 reverse primers for TCR Jbeta segments. Amplification of the CDR3 region of rearranged TCR beta genes was performed with a multiplex PCR assay on genomic DNA. The Illumina HiSeq System was used to sequence the amplified TCR beta libraries as 87-base-pair reads. The published analysis was carried out like this. Across the roughly 640 repertoires, a later analysis counted roughly 84 million unique TCR beta chains, 8.5 million to 12 million of which were shared by at least two donors. Raw reads were error-corrected and collapsed into unique sequences by a nearest-neighbor algorithm in which closely related sequences were merged to remove PCR and sequencing errors. V, D and J gene segments were assigned by aligning CDR3 sequences to IMGT reference sequences. For a sequence to be retained, a match of at least six nucleotides to both a V gene segment and a J gene segment was required. A rearrangement was called productive if the CDR3 had no stop codons and remained in frame with V and J, and every other rearrangement was called non-productive. Following IMGT convention, CDR3 was defined as the stretch from the second conserved V-encoded cysteine up to the conserved J-encoded phenylalanine. The earlier analysis of about 590 of the donors excluded sequences that lacked an unambiguous match to a single V gene segment. In an earlier analysis of about 590 of the donors, a V segment was called functional when productive rearrangements were above 56.7%, and segregating when the standard deviation between donors exceeded 5%. A statistical classification framework was developed to diagnose cytomegalovirus status using the catalog of TCR beta chain sequences. A later analysis assigned V and J genes by comparing TCR nucleotide sequences with IMGT/GENE-DB human TR gene sequences. The TCRdist pipeline was used in a later analysis to assign CDR3 sequences and most-parsimonious VDJ recombination scenarios. In a later analysis, each TCR beta chain was defined by its CDR3 amino acid sequence together with its V-gene family, and reads without a unique V-gene family were excluded. As a way to deal with suspected cross-contamination and a sequencing artifact, a later analysis dropped under 600 nucleotide sequences that were highly shared and had low generation probability. For each public chain, a later analysis derived a clonal expansion index from normalized ranks of inferred template counts within each repertoire. In a later analysis, generation probabilities were computed using a VDJ recombination model fitted to out-of-frame rearrangements, and the results were checked against IGoR. In a later analysis, TCR-TCR, TCR-HLA and TCR-CMV co-occurrence was scored with hypergeometric tests, and a repertoire-size bias correction was applied to TCR pairs. In a later analysis, false discovery rates were estimated by permuting HLA or CMV assignments 20 times. In a later analysis, co-occurring TCRs were grouped using DBSCAN, and TCRdist sequence similarity was added for clustering within HLA-allele-positive subsets. Co-occurrence clustering excluded repertoires with fewer than 30,000 or more than 120,000 public chains, plus five with anomalous nucleotide sharing. TCRdb mirrors the immuneACCESS table, restricted to in-frame sequences. Some clones are absent from its copies; in checked studies, under half trace to an unresolved V gene, and the reason for the others is unknown. V and J calls and clone size are those listed in that table; D and trimming were worked out from the DNA. The sample table records about 220,000 clones; 76% of these occur just once. The ten largest clones add up to over 0.55% of the sample.

General conclusions and limits of the study: Correlated functional status among segregating V segments might be attributable to linkage disequilibrium, but an unknown experimental factor could not be ruled out. The authors suggested that the approach could potentially be extended to other disease states and immunological phenotypes. A later genetic analysis reported fewer N-insertions in productive TCRs among donors in an Asian-associated ancestry cluster than the roughly 620-donor mean. In both the original and validation cohorts, the classifier was reported to diagnose cytomegalovirus status with high specificity and sensitivity. A further reported finding was that TCR beta sequences accurately predicted the HLA-A and HLA-B alleles for most subjects in the first cohort. The presence/absence analyses assumed that sequencing depth was roughly uniform across donors, and that assumption may not be true. In vitro tests confirmed that a few of the cytomegalovirus-associated TCR beta chains recognize cytomegalovirus antigens. A group of highly shared sequence variants was considered likely to be a technical artifact of the sequencing pipeline. While some public TCRs were present in many individuals, most TCR sequences turned up only very rarely across donors. The 87-base-pair reads could not distinguish some IMGT-functional V segments, including TRBV6-2 and TRBV6-3, so those segments were excluded. The study listed around 160 TCR beta chains as associated with cytomegalovirus. Immune exposure information for the cohort was limited to CMV serostatus. Because HLA typing was unavailable for some donors at each locus, only the typed subset was used in association tests. In a later analysis, several top co-occurrence clusters were reported to appear linked to parvovirus B19, influenza, CMV and Epstein-Barr virus. A later analysis found that HLA-associated TCR beta chains were more clonally expanded and had lower generation probabilities than equally common non-associated chains. The cohort was sequenced for TCR beta chains only, and without alpha or paired-chain data the features that could be detected were limited. According to a later analysis, most CMV-associated TCR beta chains appeared to be HLA-restricted, and the HLA associations seemed to be driven largely by CMV exposure. Assigning TCR associations to individual alleles was difficult when HLA alleles, especially DR and DQ, strongly co-occurred. A later analysis found that TCR association rates varied across HLA loci, with DRB1 alleles showing the most associated TCRs and HLA-C alleles the fewest. V-gene and J-gene trimming of TCR beta chains was associated with a missense DCLRE1C variant in a later genetic analysis, and the association was replicated in an independent cohort. The earlier analysis of fewer than 750 of the donors excluded 15 to 20 rarely observed V segments, including chromosome 9 orphons, because counts were too low. Specific HLA alleles were associated with 15,000 to 20,000 TCR beta sequences at a false discovery rate of 0.05 in a later analysis. In an earlier analysis of some 500 of the donors, most TCR beta V segments were observed in productive rearrangements about 87% or about 30% of the time, broadly matching IMGT annotations.

The cohort comprised approximately 700 healthy bone marrow donors. Cohort members were all nominally healthy when sampled, although unrecorded immune exposures were likely present. The donor tested CMV seronegative and was one of the 352 seronegative cohort members. Every donor gave a peripheral blood sample, and the peripheral blood mononuclear cells from that sample were used for TCR beta sequencing. Genomic DNA extraction from the blood cell samples was performed with the Qiagen DNeasy Blood Extraction Kit. V is cut by 0 bases and J by 5 bases, and the space between the germline ends is 14 bases. Inclusive of the bounding cysteine and phenylalanine, the CDR3 is 15 residues long. Only CDR3 DNA remains: 45 bases, in frame from the first base. CDR1 and CDR2 are drawn from the germline V gene: LGHNA, YNFKEQ.

Sequencing was performed on PBMCs. This sequence uses TRBV4-2 and TRBJ2-7; the D gene cannot be named for sure. The TCR was taken from a man aged 18 to 30 in good health and CMV-seronegative. The CDR3 in this case is CASSQDWRERNEQYF. In nucleotide form, the sequence is TGTGCCAGCAGCCAAGATTGGAGAGAGCGAAACGAGCAGTACTTC.